The clone carrying this T cell receptor (beta chain) was found once. These data are taken from a study of blood T cell repertoires in COVID-19. The wider study: Acute and convalescent COVID-19 samples came from the United States, Italy and Spain. T cells, B-cell-depleted T cells, or PBMCs provided the cDNA or gDNA that served as material.

Authors' analysis steps: For nucleated cells, counts were estimated from reference gene primer amplification. TCRdb's table, derived via immunoSEQ multiplex PCR, lists solely in-frame clones and lacks some. D and trimming come from the DNA, and the V and J calls and clone size come from that table. The sample lists 200,000 or so clones, 88% occurring once. The TCR sequence derives from a woman in her sixties with acute or convalescent COVID-19. Sample: peripheral blood.

The CDR3 DNA is TGTGCCAGCAGCCAGAGTGGAGGGGAGGAGACCCAGTACTTC. It is translated as CASSQSGGEETQYF. The V and J genes are TRBV4-2 and TRBJ2-5; a weak D match, TRBD2 (6 bases). The ends were cut back, 3 bases at V and 5 bases at J, with 13 bases in the middle. The CDR3 runs to 14 residues. Germline lookup yields CDR1 LGHNA and CDR2 YNFKEQ.